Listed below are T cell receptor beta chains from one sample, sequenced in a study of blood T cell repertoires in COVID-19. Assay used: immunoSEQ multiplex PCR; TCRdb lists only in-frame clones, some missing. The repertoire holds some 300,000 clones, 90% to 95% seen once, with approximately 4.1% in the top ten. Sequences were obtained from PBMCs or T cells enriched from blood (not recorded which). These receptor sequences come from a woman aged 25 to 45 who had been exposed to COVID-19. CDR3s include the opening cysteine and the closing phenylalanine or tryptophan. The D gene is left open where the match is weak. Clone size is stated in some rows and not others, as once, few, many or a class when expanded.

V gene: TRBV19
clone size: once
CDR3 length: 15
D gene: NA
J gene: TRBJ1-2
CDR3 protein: CASTPQAFRDYGYTF
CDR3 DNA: TGTGCCAGTACCCCCCAAGCTTTTCGGGACTATGGCTACACCTTC

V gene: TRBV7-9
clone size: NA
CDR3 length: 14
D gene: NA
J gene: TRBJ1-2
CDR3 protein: CASSLEGGWNGYTF
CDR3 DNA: TGTGCCAGCAGCTTAGAAGGGGGATGGAATGGCTACACCTTC

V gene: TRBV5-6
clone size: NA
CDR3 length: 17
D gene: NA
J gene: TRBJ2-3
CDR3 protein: CASSTLIGGALTDTQYF
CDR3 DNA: TGTGCCAGCAGCACCCTAATAGGGGGGGCTCTCACAGATACGCAGTATTTT

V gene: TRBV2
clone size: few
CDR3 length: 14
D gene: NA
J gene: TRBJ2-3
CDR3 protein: CASSEQGWSDTQYF
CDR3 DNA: TGTGCCAGCAGTGAACAGGGGTGGTCAGATACGCAGTATTTT

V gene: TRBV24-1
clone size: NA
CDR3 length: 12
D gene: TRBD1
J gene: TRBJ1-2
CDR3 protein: CATSDSDRGYTF
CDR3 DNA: TGTGCCACCAGTGACTCGGACAGGGGCTACACCTTC

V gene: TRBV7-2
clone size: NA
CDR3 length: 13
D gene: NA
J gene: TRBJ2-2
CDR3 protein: CASRTRFTGELFF
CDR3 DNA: TGTGCCAGCAGGACTAGATTCACCGGGGAGCTGTTTTTT

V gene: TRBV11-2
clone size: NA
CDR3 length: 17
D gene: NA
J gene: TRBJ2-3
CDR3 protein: CASSLDGRGPGTDTQYF
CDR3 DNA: TGTGCCAGCAGCTTAGATGGGCGGGGCCCTGGGACAGATACGCAGTATTTT

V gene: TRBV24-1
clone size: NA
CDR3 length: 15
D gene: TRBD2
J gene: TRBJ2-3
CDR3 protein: CATSEPGLATDTQYF
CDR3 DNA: TGTGCCACCAGTGAACCGGGACTAGCCACAGATACGCAGTATTTT

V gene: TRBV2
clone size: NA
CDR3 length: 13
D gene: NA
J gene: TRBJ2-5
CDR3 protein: CASSLTVQETQYF
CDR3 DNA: TGTGCCAGCAGTTTAACAGTCCAAGAGACCCAGTACTTC

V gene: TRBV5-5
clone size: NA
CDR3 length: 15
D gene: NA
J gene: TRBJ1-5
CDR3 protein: CASSLAPGINQPQHF
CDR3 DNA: TGTGCCAGCAGCTTGGCGCCAGGGATCAACCAGCCCCAGCATTTT

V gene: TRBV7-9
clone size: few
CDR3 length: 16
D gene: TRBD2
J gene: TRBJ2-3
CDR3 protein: CASSFSAGGQTDTQYF
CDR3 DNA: TGTGCCAGCAGCTTCTCAGCGGGGGGGCAGACAGATACGCAGTATTTT

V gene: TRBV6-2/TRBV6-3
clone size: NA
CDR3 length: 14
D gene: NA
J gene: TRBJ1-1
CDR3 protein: CASSYSSGGAEAFF
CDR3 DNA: TGTGCCAGCAGTTACTCGAGTGGGGGGGCTGAAGCTTTCTTT

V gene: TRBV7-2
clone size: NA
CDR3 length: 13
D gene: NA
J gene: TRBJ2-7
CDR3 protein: CASSLGQPYEQYF
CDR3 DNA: TGTGCCAGCAGCTTAGGGCAACCCTACGAGCAGTACTTC

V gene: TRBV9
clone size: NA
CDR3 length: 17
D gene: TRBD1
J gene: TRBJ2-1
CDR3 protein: CASSAPSGTGRGNEQFF
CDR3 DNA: TGTGCCAGCAGCGCCCCTTCCGGGACAGGGAGGGGCAATGAGCAGTTCTTC

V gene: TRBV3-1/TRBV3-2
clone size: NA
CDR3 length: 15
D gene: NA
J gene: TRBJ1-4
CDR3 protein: CASSHRVTTNEKLFF
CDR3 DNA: TGTGCCAGCAGCCACAGGGTTACAACTAATGAAAAACTGTTTTTT

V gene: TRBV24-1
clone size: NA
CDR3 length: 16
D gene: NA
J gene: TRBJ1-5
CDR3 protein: CATSDDSRGTNQPQHF
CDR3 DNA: TGTGCCACCAGTGATGATAGCAGGGGAACCAATCAGCCCCAGCATTTT

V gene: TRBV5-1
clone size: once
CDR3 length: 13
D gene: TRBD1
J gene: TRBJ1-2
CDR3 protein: CASSLNTGAGYTF
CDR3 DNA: TGCGCCAGCAGCTTGAATACAGGGGCGGGCTACACCTTC

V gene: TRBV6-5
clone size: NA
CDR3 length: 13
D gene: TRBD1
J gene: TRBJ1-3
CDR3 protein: CASSPRDRGSADF
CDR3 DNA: TGTGCCAGCAGTCCTCGGGACAGGGGCTCGGCGGATTTT

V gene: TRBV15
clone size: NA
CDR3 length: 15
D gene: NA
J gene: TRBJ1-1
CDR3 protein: CATSNRDYGVTEAFF
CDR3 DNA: TGTGCCACCAGTAACCGGGACTATGGGGTCACTGAAGCTTTCTTT

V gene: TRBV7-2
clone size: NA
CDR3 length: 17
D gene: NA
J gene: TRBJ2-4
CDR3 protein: CASSLGVGLPAKNIQYF
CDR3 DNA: TGTGCCAGCAGCTTGGGAGTAGGTCTACCGGCCAAAAACATTCAGTACTTC

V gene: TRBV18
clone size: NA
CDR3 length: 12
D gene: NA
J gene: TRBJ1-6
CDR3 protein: CASSLPSSPLHF
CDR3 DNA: TGTGCCAGCTCACTCCCAAGCTCACCCCTCCACTTT

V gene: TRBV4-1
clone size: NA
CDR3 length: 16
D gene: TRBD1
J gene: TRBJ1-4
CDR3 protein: CASSPFVVGGKEKLFF
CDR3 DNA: TGCGCCAGCAGCCCCTTTGTGGTAGGGGGCAAGGAAAAACTGTTTTTT

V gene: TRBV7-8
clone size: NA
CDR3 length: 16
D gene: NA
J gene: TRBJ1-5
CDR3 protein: CASSPTAGVSNQPQHF
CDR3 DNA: TGTGCCAGCAGCCCCACGGCGGGCGTTAGCAATCAGCCCCAGCATTTT

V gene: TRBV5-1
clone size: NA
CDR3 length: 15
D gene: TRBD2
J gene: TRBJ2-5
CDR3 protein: CASSLVAGDQETQYF
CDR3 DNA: TGCGCCAGCAGCTTGGTGGCGGGGGACCAAGAGACCCAGTACTTC

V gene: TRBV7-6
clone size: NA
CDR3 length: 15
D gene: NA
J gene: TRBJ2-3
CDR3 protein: CASSLVQGLTDTQYF
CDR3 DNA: TGTGCCAGCAGCTTAGTGCAGGGGCTCACAGATACGCAGTATTTT

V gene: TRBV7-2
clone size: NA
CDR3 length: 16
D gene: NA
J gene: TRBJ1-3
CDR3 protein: CASSSPTESSGNTIYF
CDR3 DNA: TGTGCCAGCAGCTCCCCGACAGAGAGCTCTGGAAACACCATATATTTT

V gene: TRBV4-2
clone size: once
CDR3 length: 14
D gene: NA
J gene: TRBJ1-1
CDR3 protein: CASSQVGGGTEAFF
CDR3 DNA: TGTGCCAGCAGCCAAGTGGGGGGGGGCACTGAAGCTTTCTTT

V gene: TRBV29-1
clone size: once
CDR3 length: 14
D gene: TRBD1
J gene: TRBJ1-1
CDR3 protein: CSVPTGGMNTEAFF
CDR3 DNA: TGCAGCGTTCCAACAGGGGGGATGAACACTGAAGCTTTCTTT

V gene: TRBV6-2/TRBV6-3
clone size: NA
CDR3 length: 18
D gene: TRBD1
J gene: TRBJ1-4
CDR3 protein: CASSYRPGQGRANEKLFF
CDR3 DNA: TGTGCCAGCAGTTATCGACCGGGACAGGGGAGGGCTAATGAAAAACTGTTTTTT

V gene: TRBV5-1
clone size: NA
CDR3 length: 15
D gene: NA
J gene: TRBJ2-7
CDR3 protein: CASSLEYSGSYEQYF
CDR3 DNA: TGCGCCAGCAGCTTGGAGTATAGCGGCTCCTACGAGCAGTACTTC

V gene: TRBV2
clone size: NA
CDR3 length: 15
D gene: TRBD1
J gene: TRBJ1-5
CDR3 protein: CASSAQGINNQPQHF
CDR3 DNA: TGTGCCAGCAGTGCACAGGGGATTAACAATCAGCCCCAGCATTTT

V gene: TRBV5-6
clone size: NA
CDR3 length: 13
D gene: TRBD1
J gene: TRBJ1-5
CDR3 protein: CASSRQGDQPQHF
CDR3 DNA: TGTGCCAGCAGCCGACAGGGCGATCAGCCCCAGCATTTT

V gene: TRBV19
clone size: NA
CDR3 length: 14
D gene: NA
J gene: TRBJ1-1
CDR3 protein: CASTLDRWDTEAFF
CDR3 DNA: TGTGCCAGTACCCTAGACAGGTGGGACACTGAAGCTTTCTTT

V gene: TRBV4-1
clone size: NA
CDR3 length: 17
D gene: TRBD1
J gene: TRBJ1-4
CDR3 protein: CASSPTGTGRFYEKLFF
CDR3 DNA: TGCGCCAGCAGCCCGACCGGGACAGGGAGGTTCTATGAAAAACTGTTTTTT

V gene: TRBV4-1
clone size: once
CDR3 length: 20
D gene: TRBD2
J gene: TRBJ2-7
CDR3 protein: CASSQMGLRLAGGRSYEQYF
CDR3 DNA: TGCGCCAGCAGCCAAATGGGGCTCAGATTAGCGGGGGGGCGGTCCTACGAGCAGTACTTC

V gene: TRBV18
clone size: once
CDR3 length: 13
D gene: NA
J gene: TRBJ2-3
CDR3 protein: CASSPPSTDTQYF
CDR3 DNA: TGTGCCAGCTCCCCCCCTAGCACAGATACGCAGTATTTT

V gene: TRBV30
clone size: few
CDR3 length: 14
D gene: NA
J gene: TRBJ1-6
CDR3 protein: CAWRRASYNSPLHF
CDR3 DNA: TGTGCCTGGCGTCGTGCGTCCTATAATTCACCCCTCCACTTT

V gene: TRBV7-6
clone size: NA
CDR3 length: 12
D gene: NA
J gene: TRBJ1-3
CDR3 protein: CASSFSGNTIYF
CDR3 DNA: TGTGCCAGCAGCTTTTCGGGAAACACCATATATTTT

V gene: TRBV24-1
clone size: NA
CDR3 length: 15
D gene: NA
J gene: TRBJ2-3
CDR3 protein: CATSDPGRGTDTQYF
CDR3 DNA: TGTGCCACCAGTGATCCGGGCAGGGGCACAGATACGCAGTATTTT

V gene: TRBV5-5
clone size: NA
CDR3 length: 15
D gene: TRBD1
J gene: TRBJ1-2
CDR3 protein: CASSKQTGGVYGYTF
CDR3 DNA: TGTGCCAGCAGCAAACAGACAGGGGGGGTCTATGGCTACACCTTC

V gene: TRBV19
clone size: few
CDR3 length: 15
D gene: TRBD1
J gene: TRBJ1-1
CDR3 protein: CASSRRRDRGSEAFF
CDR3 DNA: TGTGCCAGTAGTCGCCGCCGGGACAGGGGCTCTGAAGCTTTCTTT

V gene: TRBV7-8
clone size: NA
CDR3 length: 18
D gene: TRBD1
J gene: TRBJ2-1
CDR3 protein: CASSSYFGQGRSYNEQFF
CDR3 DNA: TGTGCCAGCAGCTCTTACTTTGGACAGGGTCGGAGCTACAATGAGCAGTTCTTC

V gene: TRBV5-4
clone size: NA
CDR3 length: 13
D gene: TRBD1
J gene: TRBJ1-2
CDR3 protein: CASRGTGFSGYTF
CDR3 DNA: TGTGCCAGCAGGGGGACAGGGTTTAGTGGCTACACCTTC

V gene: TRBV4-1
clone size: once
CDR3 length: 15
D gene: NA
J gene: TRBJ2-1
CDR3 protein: CASSQDRVLLNEQFF
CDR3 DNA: TGCGCCAGCAGCCAAGATAGAGTACTCCTTAATGAGCAGTTCTTC

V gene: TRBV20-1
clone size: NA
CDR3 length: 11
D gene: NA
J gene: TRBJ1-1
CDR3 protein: CSARTAAEAFF
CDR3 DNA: TGCAGTGCGAGGACAGCGGCTGAAGCTTTCTTT

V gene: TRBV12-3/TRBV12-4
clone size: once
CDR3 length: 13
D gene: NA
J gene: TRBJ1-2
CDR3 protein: CASSLRGLVGYTF
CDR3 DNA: TGTGCCAGCAGTTTGAGGGGACTGGTGGGCTACACCTTC